This T cell receptor (beta chain) is drawn from a study of blood T cell repertoires in COVID-19 (dated by TCRdb to the early 2020s). Background for the entire study: Samples covering the acute and convalescent phases of COVID-19 were provided by collaborators in the United States, Italy and Spain. The prospective study material was composed of cDNA or gDNA derived from T cells, B-cell-depleted T cells, or PBMCs. Subjects who had been exposed to COVID-19, were actively infected with it, or had recovered from it provided the deeply sampled blood TCRbeta repertoires that made up the dataset. The repertoires were made available in a free public database intended to serve as a resource for research on the immune response to SARS-CoV-2. Samples came from the ongoing ImmuneRACE study (first 160 participants) plus 1,254 subjects from 6 global collaborators. A de-identified subject ID, COVID-19 status, age in years and sex were almost always included in the sample metadata. Where HLA class I and class II types were available, the types were taken from metadata supplied by the sample provider, not from assay-based typing.

The germline V gene gives CDR1 as SGHNT and CDR2 as YENEEA. Including the terminal cysteine and phenylalanine, the CDR3 comprises 13 residues. The CDR3 DNA has 39 bases and is translated from base 1. V is reduced by 5 bases and J by 6 bases, leaving a spacing of 11 bases between them. Beyond this particular receptor, the publication reports: How much clinical and demographic metadata was included differed by source and by participant, and the metadata was provided uncurated.

The collaborating institutions used their own protocols to collect whole blood in K2EDTA tubes. Collaborator samples were shipped for TCRbeta analysis as frozen whole blood, isolated PBMCs, or DNA extracted from either sample type. On this clone: The specificity of this receptor is unknown. Per-nucleotide qualities are absent, and no much larger clonotype sits a single base away.

TCRbeta CDR3 regions were amplified from genomic DNA using the immunoSEQ Assay, a bias-controlled multiplex PCR. On the study's bioinformatics: Nucleated cell counts per sample were estimated from amplification of reference gene primers within the assay. To quantify the absolute abundance of each unique TCRbeta CDR3 rearrangement, sequence reads were collapsed and filtered. For each sample, productive Simpson clonality was calculated as the square root of Simpson's diversity index across productive rearrangements. In its TCRdb copy, this immuneACCESS table keeps in-frame sequences only and misses some clones. Where compared with another copy, unresolved V genes explain less than half of these, and the others have no known cause. The V and J calls and clone size come from that table; D and trimming were worked out from the DNA. The table for this sample lists some 95,000 clones; around nine tenths of them were counted only once. The top ten clonotypes cover 0.95% to 1.5% of the sample.

The TCR comes from a man older than 75 with active or convalescent COVID-19. The rearrangement combines TRBV11-3 with TRBJ1-3; TRBD1 is a possible D gene, resting on 5 matching bases. The sequenced sample consisted of peripheral blood. Here the CDR3 is given as CASSQGVTNTIYF. The DNA sequence is as follows: TGTGCCAGCAGCCAGGGCGTTACAAACACCATATATTTT.